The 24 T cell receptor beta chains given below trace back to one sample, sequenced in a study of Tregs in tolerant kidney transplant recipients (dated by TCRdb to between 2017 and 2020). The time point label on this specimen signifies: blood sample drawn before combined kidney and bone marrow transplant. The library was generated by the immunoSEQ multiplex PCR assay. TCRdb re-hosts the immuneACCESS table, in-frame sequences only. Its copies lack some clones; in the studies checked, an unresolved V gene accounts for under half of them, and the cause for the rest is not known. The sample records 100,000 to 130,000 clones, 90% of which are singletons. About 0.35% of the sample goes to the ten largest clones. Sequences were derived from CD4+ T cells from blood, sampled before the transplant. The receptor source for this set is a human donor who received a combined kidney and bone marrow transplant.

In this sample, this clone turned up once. As DNA, the CDR3 is TGCGCCAGCAGCTTTACAGGGGGCTCCTATGGCTACACCTTC. It specifies CASSFTGGSYGYTF. V is TRBV5-1 and J is TRBJ1-2; 9 positions agree with TRBD1. Losses at the gene ends were 2 bases for V and 4 bases for J; bases not matched to a gene: 3. Germline-derived CDR1 and CDR2 are SGHRS and YFSETQ. The CDR3 is made up of 14 amino acids.

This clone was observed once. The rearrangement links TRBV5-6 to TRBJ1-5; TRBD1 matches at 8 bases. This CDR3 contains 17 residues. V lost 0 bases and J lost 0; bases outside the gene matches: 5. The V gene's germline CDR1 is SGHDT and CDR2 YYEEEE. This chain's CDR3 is CASSLGGTGDSNQPQHF. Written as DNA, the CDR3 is TGTGCCAGCAGCTTGGGTGGGACAGGAGATAGCAATCAGCCCCAGCATTTT.

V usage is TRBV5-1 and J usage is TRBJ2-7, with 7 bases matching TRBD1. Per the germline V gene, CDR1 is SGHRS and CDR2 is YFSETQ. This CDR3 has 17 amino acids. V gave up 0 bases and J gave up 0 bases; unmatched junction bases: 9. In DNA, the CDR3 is TGCGCCAGCAGCTTGGATGCAGGGGGTCCGAGCTCCTACGAGCAGTACTTC. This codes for CASSLDAGGPSSYEQYF.

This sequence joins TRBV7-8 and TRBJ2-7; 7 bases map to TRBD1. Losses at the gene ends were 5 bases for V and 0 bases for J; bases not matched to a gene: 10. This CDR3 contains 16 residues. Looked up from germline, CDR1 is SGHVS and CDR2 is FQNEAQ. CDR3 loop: CASSKLSTGPSYEQYF. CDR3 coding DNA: TGTGCCAGCAGCAAGCTGTCGACAGGGCCCTCCTACGAGCAGTACTTC.

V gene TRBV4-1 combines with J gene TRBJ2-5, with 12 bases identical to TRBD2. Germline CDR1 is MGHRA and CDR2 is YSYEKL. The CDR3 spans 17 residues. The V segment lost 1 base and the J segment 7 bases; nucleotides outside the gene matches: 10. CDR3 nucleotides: TGCGCCAGCAGCCAAGTTTGGCTAGCGGGAGGGTCCGGGACCCAGTACTTC. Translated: CASSQVWLAGGSGTQYF.

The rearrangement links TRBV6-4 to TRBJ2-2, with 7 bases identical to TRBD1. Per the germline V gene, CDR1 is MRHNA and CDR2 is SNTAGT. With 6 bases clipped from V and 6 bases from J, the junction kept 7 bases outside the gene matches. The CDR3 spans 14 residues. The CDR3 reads CASSRQGWAGELFF. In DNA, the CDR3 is TGTGCCAGCAGCCGACAGGGATGGGCCGGGGAGCTGTTTTTT.

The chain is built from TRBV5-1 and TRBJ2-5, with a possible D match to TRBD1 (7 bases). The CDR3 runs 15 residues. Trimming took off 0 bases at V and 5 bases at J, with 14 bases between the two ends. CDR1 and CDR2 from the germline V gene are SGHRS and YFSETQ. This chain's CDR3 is CASSLVVGGGETQYF. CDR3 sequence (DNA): TGCGCCAGCAGCTTGGTAGTCGGAGGGGGCGAGACCCAGTACTTC.

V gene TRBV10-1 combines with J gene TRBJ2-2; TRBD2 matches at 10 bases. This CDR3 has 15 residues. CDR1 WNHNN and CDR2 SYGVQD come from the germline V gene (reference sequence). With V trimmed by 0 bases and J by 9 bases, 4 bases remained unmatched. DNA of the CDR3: TGCGCCAGCAGTGAGTCCTTAGCGGGAGGCCGGGAGCTGTTTTTT. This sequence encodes CASSESLAGGRELFF.

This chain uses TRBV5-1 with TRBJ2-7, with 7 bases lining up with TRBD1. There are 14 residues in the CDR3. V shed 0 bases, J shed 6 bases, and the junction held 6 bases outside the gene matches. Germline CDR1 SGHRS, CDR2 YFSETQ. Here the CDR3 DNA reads TGCGCCAGCAGCTTGGGACAGGGCGGAAGCGAGCAGTACTTC. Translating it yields CASSLGQGGSEQYF. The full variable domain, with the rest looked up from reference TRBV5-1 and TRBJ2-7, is KAGVTQTPRYLIKTRGQQVTLSCSPISGHRSVSWYQQTPGQGLQFLFEYFSETQRNKGNFPGRFSGRQFSNSRSEMNVSTLELGDSALYLCASSLGQGGSEQYFGPGTRLTVT.

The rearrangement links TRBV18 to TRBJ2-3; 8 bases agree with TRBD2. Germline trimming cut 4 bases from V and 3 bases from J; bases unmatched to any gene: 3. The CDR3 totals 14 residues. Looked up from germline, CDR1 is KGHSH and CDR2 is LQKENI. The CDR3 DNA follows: TGTGCCAGCTCACGGGTAGCGGGGACAGATACGCAGTATTTT. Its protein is CASSRVAGTDTQYF.

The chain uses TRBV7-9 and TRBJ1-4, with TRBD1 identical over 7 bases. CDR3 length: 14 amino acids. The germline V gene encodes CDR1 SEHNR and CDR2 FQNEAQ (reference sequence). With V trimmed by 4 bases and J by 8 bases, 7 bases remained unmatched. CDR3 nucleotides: TGTGCCAGCAGCTCGCCCGACAGGGCAGAAAAACTGTTTTTT. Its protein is CASSSPDRAEKLFF.

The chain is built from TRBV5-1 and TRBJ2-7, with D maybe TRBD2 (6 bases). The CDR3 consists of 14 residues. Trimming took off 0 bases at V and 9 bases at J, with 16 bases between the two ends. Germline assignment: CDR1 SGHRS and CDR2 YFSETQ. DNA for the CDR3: TGCGCCAGCAGCTTGGTCCCTAGCGAGGTTGGGCAGTACTTC. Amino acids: CASSLVPSEVGQYF. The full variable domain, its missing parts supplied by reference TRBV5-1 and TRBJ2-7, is KAGVTQTPRYLIKTRGQQVTLSCSPISGHRSVSWYQQTPGQGLQFLFEYFSETQRNKGNFPGRFSGRQFSNSRSEMNVSTLELGDSALYLCASSLVPSEVGQYFGPGTRLTVT.

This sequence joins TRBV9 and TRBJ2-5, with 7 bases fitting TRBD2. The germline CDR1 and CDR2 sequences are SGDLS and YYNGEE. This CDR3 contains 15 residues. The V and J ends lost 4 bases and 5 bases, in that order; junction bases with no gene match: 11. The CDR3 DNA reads TGTGCCAGCAGCCCCGGGGGGAGTAGGTTGGAGACCCAGTACTTC. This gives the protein CASSPGGSRLETQYF.

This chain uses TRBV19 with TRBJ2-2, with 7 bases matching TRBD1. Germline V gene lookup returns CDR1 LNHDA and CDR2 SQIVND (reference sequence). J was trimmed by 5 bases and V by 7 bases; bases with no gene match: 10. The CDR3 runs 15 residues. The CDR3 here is CASTRQGSRTGELFF. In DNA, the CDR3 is TGTGCCAGTACCCGACAGGGCAGTCGAACCGGGGAGCTGTTTTTT.

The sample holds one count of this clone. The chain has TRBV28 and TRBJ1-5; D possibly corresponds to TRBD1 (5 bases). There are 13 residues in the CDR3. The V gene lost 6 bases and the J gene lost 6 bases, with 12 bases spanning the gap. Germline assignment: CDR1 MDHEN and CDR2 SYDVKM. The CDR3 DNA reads TGTGCCAGCAGACCGCAGGGTGTTCAGCCCCAGCATTTT. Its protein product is CASRPQGVQPQHF.

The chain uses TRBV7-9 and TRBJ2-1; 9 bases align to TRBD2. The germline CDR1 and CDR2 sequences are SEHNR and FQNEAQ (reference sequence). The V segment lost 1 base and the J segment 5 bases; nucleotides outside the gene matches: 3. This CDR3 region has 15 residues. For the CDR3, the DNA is TGTGCCAGCAGCTTAGGGACTAGCGTAGACAATGAGCAGTTCTTC. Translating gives CASSLGTSVDNEQFF.

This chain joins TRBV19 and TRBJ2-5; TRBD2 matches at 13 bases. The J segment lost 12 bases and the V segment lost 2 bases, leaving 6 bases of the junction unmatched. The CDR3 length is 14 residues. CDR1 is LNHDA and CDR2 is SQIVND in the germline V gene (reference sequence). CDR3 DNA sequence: TGTGCCAGTAGTATACAACCGGGACTAGCGGGAAAGTACTTC. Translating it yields CASSIQPGLAGKYF.

DNA of the CDR3: TGTGCCAGCAGCCCGGGACAGGGGAATGGCAATGAGCAGTTCTTC. Residues: CASSPGQGNGNEQFF. This chain uses TRBV5-4 with TRBJ2-1, with TRBD1 identical over 10 bases. The CDR3 runs 15 residues. Germline-derived CDR1 and CDR2 are SGHNT and YYREEE (reference sequence). Losses at the gene ends were 4 bases for V and 6 bases for J; bases not matched to a gene: 7.

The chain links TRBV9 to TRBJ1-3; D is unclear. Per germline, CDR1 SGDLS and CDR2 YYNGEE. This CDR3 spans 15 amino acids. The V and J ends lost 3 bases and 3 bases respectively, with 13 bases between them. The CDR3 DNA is TGTGCCAGCAGCGCCCAGCAGAGGGTTGGAAACACCATATATTTT. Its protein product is CASSAQQRVGNTIYF.

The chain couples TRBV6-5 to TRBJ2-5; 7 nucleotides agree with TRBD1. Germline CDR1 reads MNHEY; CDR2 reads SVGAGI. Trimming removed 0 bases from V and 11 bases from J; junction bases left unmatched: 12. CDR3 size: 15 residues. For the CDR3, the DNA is TGTGCCAGCAGTTACTCGAAAAAGGGGGCCTCCGCGCAGTACTTC. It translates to CASSYSKKGASAQYF.

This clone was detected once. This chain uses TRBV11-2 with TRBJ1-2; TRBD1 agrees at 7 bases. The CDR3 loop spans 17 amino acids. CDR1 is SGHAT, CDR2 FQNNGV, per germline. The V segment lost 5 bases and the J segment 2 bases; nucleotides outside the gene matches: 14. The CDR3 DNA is TGTGCCAGCAGCAACTACCGGGACAGCGATAGGAACTATGGCTACACCTTC. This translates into CASSNYRDSDRNYGYTF. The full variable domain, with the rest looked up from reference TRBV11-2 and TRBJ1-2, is EAGVAQSPRYKIIEKRQSVAFWCNPISGHATLYWYQQILGQGPKLLIQFQNNGVVDDSQLPKDRFSAERLKGVDSTLKIQPAKLEDSAVYLCASSNYRDSDRNYGYTFGSGTRLTVV.

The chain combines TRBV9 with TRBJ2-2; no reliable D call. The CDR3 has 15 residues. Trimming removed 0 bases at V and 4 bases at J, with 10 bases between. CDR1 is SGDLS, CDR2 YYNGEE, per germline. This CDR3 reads CASSVGRHPTGELFF. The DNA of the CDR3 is TGTGCCAGCAGCGTAGGGCGGCATCCCACCGGGGAGCTGTTTTTT. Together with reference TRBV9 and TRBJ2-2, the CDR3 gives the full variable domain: DSGVTQTPKHLITATGQRVTLRCSPRSGDLSVYWYQQSLDQGLQFLIQYYNGEERAKGNILERFSAQQFPDLHSELNLSSLELGDSALYFCASSVGRHPTGELFFGEGSRLTVL.

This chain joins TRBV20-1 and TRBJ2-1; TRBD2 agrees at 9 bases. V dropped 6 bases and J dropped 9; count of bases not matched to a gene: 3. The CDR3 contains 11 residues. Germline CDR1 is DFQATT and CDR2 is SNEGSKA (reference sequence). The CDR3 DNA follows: TGCAGTGCGCGACTAGCGGTTGAGCAGTTCTTC. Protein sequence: CSARLAVEQFF.

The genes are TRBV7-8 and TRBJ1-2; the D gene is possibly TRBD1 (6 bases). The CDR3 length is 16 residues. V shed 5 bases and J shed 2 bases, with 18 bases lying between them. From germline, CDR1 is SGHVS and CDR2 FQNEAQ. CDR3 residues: CASSTLYRESNYGYTF. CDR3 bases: TGTGCCAGCAGCACGCTTTACAGGGAGTCGAACTATGGCTACACCTTC.